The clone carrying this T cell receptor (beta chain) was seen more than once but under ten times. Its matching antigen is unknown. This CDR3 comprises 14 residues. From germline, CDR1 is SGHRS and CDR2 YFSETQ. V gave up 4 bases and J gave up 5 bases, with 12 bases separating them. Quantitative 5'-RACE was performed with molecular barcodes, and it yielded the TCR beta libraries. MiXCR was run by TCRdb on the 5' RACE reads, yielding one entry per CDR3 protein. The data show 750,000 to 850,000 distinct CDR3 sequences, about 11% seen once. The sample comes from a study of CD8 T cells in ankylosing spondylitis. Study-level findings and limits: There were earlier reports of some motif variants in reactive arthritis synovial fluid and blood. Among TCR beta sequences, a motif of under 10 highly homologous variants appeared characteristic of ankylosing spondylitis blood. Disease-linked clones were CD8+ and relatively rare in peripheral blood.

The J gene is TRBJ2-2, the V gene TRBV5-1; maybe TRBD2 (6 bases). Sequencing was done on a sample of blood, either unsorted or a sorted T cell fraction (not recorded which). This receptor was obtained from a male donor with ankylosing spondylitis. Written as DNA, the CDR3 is TGCGCCAGCAGCCTTTGGGGGGAGACCGGGGAGCTGTTTTTT. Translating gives CASSLWGETGELFF.